This TCR beta chain stems from a study of blood T cell repertoires in COVID-19. This clone was detected only a few times. CDR1 is LGHDT and CDR2 is YNNKEL in the germline V gene (reference sequence). After removal of 7 bases from V and 6 bases from J, the junction contained 4 bases not matched to a gene. There are 13 residues in the CDR3. The protocol was immunoSEQ multiplex PCR, while the TCRdb copy is restricted to in-frame clones and leaves out a portion. The table lists 150,000 to 200,000 clones, roughly 83% of them singletons. The rearrangement uses TRBV3-1 (or the pseudogene TRBV3-2) and TRBJ2-2; 8 bases are a match to TRBD1. The clonotype was recovered from a human donor in a cohort sampled during active COVID-19. The sample was peripheral blood. In DNA, the CDR3 is TGTGCCAGCACCCTGACAGGGGCCGGGGAGCTGTTTTTT. Residues: CASTLTGAGELFF.